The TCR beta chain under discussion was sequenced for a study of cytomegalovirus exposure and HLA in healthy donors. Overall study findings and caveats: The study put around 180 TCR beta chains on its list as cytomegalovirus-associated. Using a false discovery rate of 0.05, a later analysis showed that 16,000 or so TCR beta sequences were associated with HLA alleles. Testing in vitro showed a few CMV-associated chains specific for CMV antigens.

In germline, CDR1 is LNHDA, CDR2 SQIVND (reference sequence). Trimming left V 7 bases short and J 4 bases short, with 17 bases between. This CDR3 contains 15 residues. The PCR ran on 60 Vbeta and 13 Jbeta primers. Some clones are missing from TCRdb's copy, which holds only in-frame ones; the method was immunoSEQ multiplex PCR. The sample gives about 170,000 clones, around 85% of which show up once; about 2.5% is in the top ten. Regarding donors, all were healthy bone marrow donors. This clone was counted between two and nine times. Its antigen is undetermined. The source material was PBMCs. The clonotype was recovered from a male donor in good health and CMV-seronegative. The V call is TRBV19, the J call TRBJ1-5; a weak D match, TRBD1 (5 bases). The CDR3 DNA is TGTGCCAGTACGCAGGGCGCGGGAACTAATCAGCCCCAGCATTTT. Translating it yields CASTQGAGTNQPQHF.